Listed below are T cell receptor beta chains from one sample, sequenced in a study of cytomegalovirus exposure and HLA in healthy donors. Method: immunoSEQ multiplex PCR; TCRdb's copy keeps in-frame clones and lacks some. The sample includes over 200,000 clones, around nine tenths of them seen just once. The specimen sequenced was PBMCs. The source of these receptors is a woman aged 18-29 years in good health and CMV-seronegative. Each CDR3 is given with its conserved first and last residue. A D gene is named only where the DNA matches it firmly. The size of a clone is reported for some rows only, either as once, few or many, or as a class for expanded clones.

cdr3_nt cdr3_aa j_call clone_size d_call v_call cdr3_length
TGTGCCAGCAGCCTAGACCGGGGACTAGCGGGAGGGAGCTCCTACGAGCAGTACTTC CASSLDRGLAGGSSYEQYF TRBJ2-7 . TRBD2 TRBV5-4 19
TGTGCCAGCAGCTTAAATTTGCAGGGGGTACACGAGCAGTACTTC CASSLNLQGVHEQYF TRBJ2-7 . TRBD1 TRBV7-8 15
TGTGCCAGCAGCCAAGGGACAGGGGATTCCTACGAGCAGTACTTC CASSQGTGDSYEQYF TRBJ2-7 . TRBD1 TRBV4-2 15
TGTGCCAGCAGCTTAGACAGGGATTATGGCTACACCTTC CASSLDRDYGYTF TRBJ1-2 . TRBD1 TRBV5-4 13
TGTGCCAGCAGCCCCGTGGGACAGGGACGGACCTACGAGCAGTACTTC CASSPVGQGRTYEQYF TRBJ2-7 . TRBD1 TRBV7-9 16
TGTGCCAGCAGTCGCGGACATCCCTACGAGCAGTACTTC CASSRGHPYEQYF TRBJ2-7 . . TRBV13 13
TGTGCCTGGAGTCCAGGGGGCCCTCTCGAGCAGTACTTC CAWSPGGPLEQYF TRBJ2-7 . TRBD1 TRBV30 13
TGTGCCAGCAGTCAGAGGACAGGGACAAACTATGGCTACACCTTC CASSQRTGTNYGYTF TRBJ1-2 . TRBD1 TRBV28 15
TGTGCCACCGGCCCGTACAGGGGGAGCTATGGCTACACCTTC CATGPYRGSYGYTF TRBJ1-2 . TRBD1 TRBV27 14
TGTGCCATCAGTGATTATACAGGGGGGAGCTATGGCTACACCTTC CAISDYTGGSYGYTF TRBJ1-2 . TRBD1 TRBV10-3 15
TGTGCCAGCAGCGCCTGGGGCGAGGACAGGGTGGGCGGCTACACCTTC CASSAWGEDRVGGYTF TRBJ1-2 . TRBD1 TRBV7-9 16
TGTGCCAGCAGCGCAGAGGACAGCGCTTTTTACGAGCAGTACTTC CASSAEDSAFYEQYF TRBJ2-7 . . TRBV9 15
TGTGCCAGCGGGGGGGGCAAGGGAAGAGGATCCTATAGCAATCAGCCCCAGCATTTT CASGGGKGRGSYSNQPQHF TRBJ1-5 . . TRBV2 19
TGTGCCAGCAGTCACCCCGGGACAAATGGCTTCTACGAGCAGTACTTC CASSHPGTNGFYEQYF TRBJ2-7 . . TRBV6-6 16
TGCGCCAGCAGCGAAGACAGTTCAAAGGAGCAGTTCTTC CASSEDSSKEQFF TRBJ2-1 . . TRBV4-1 13
TGTGCCAGCAGCCAAGGCACTAGCGGGAGGGCGATCCAATTCGCCAAAAACATTCAGTACTTC CASSQGTSGRAIQFAKNIQYF TRBJ2-4 . TRBD2 TRBV4-2 21
TGCGCCAGCAGCTTGGTATTCAGCGGGGCGAACACCGGGGAGCTGTTTTTT CASSLVFSGANTGELFF TRBJ2-2 . TRBD2 TRBV5-1 17
TGTGCCAGCAGCTTCGACAGTTACAATGAGCAGTTCTTC CASSFDSYNEQFF TRBJ2-1 . . TRBV7-8 13
TGTGCCAGCAGCTTAGGAGGGGGCGCGGACGAGCAGTACTTC CASSLGGGADEQYF TRBJ2-7 . TRBD1 TRBV7-9 14
TGCAGTGCTAGGCGACAGTACGAGCAGTACTTC CSARRQYEQYF TRBJ2-7 . . TRBV20-1 11
TGTGCCAGCAGTTTTAGCTGGGGGCATTACAATGAGCAGTTCTTC CASSFSWGHYNEQFF TRBJ2-1 . . TRBV27 15
TGTGCCAGCAGCCAAACCCCAGAAGCGGCGGCTGGGGCCAACGTCCTGACTTTC CASSQTPEAAAGANVLTF TRBJ2-6 . . TRBV4-2 18
TGTGCCAGCAGCGATAAAACCGGGACAGGGGTCTACGAGCAGTACTTC CASSDKTGTGVYEQYF TRBJ2-7 . TRBD1 TRBV7-2 16
TGTGCCAGCAGTGAAGCTCGGTTTAGTAGCTACACCTTC CASSEARFSSYTF TRBJ1-2 . . TRBV2 13
TGTGCCAGCAGCGCCGGACAGGTTGGGGTTGGCGAGCAGTACTTC CASSAGQVGVGEQYF TRBJ2-7 . TRBD1 TRBV9 15
TGTGCCAGCAGTTACTCAGTTGAGCCAGATACGCAGTATTTT CASSYSVEPDTQYF TRBJ2-3 . . TRBV6-5 14
TGTGCCAGCAAGGAGGGCAGGGGGTTCCAAGAGACCCAGTACTTC CASKEGRGFQETQYF TRBJ2-5 few . TRBV28 15
TGTGCCAGCAGCCCGGACAATAGCAATCAGCCCCAGCATTTT CASSPDNSNQPQHF TRBJ1-5 few . TRBV28 14
TGCGCCAGCAGCCACTGGGGGACAGGGGGAGGGGATACGCAGTATTTT CASSHWGTGGGDTQYF TRBJ2-3 . TRBD1 TRBV4-1 16
TGTGCCTGGGACAGGCTGGGTGGCTACACCTTC CAWDRLGGYTF TRBJ1-2 . . TRBV30 11
TGTGCCAGCAGTTTACCCCTAGAAGCAACTAATGAAAAACTGTTTTTT CASSLPLEATNEKLFF TRBJ1-4 . . TRBV27 16
TGTGCCAGCAGTTTCGGGGCAGGGGGCGCTTTAAACATTCAGTACTTC CASSFGAGGALNIQYF TRBJ2-4 . TRBD1 TRBV28 16
TGTGCCAGCAGCGTAGCTCTGGGGCTCGACTATGGCTACACCTTC CASSVALGLDYGYTF TRBJ1-2 . . TRBV9 15
TGCGCCAGCAGCCAAGAAGAGGGCCTATTGTCCTACGAGCAGTACTTC CASSQEEGLLSYEQYF TRBJ2-7 . . TRBV4-1 16
TGTGCCAGCAGTGCCGCCCAAGCCCCACCCTACAATGAGCAGTTCTTC CASSAAQAPPYNEQFF TRBJ2-1 . . TRBV2 16
TGTGCCAGCATTAACAGGGTTACTGGGGAGCTGTTTTTT CASINRVTGELFF TRBJ2-2 . . TRBV27 13
TGTGCCAGCAGCTTCCCCGGGACAGGCTTTCCGAATTGGGCTTTCTTT CASSFPGTGFPNWAFF TRBJ1-1 . TRBD1 TRBV11-2 16
TGTGCCAGTAGTATAGGAGTTTGGGGGGTTGACGAGCAGTACTTC CASSIGVWGVDEQYF TRBJ2-7 . . TRBV19 15